The T cell receptor beta chain under discussion was sequenced for a study of brain T cells in children with intractable seizures listed by TCRdb under 2021. As for the study more broadly: Resected brain tissue from 53 pediatric epilepsy surgery cases was first screened for immune gene transcripts using a NanoString immunology panel. Among the roughly twelve selected surgery cases, eight also had pre-surgery blood sequenced, leaving four with brain tissue only. Here is what the overall study found, with its caveats: Viral specificity was inferred only from CDR3 sequence similarity, and patients' HCMV serostatus was unknown. Because pre- and post-surgery blood were sequenced to different depths, clones absent from the pre-surgery sample may reflect undersampling.

The immunoSEQ assay was applied to genomic DNA to generate the TCR beta chain sequences. On the authors' methods: CDR3 sequences not starting with the conserved framework cysteine at position 104 were manually removed. To get clonality, the normalized Shannon's Diversity Index was subtracted from one, giving values from 0 (maximal diversity) to 1 (oligoclonal). Differences in the frequency of the same CDR3 between samples, such as brain versus blood, were assessed with chi-squared comparison-of-proportions tests. Public clonotypes were identified through searches of immuneACCESS, and similarity to known antiviral clonotypes was evaluated with the VDJdb browser. TCRdb re-hosts the immuneACCESS table, in-frame sequences only. Its copies lack some clones; in the studies checked, an unresolved V gene accounts for under half of them, and the cause for the rest is not known. V and J calls and clone size are those listed in that table; D and trimming were worked out from the DNA. The sample table shows approximately 41,000 clones, and around 90% are seen once. Of the sample, 5.5% to 7% falls within the top ten clones.

Comment on this clone: What antigen it recognizes has not been identified. No much larger clone exists at a distance of one base, and base qualities are not known.

In the paper's terms, the time point label means: resected brain tissue, or blood drawn just prior to surgery. Surgery cases with the highest brain T cell transcript signatures were selected for TCR beta chain sequencing of brain tissue and, where available, blood. Before surgery, patients had received at least one anti-epileptic drug. TCR-sequenced patients were children with drug-resistant epilepsy due to tuberous sclerosis complex, focal cortical dysplasia, Rasmussen encephalitis or hemimegalencephaly. The Monarch genomic DNA purification kit was used to extract bulk genomic DNA from unsorted brain tissue and whole blood. CDR3 length: 18 amino acids, cysteine to phenylalanine. Just CDR3 DNA is preserved here, 54 bases in frame from base 1. The germline V gene yields WSHSY for CDR1 and SAAADI for CDR2. Trimming at the junction amounts to 3 bases on V and 2 bases on J, and the germline ends lie 17 bases apart.

Here the chain combines TRBV10-2 and TRBJ1-6; the D gene is unclear. The source is a girl aged 2 to 9 with tuberous sclerosis and intractable seizures. The sequencing used peripheral blood, collected at surgery. The nucleotides are TGCGCCAGCAGTGAAAATAATCCAGGAGTTGCCTATAATTCACCCCTCCACTTT. Its product reads: CASSENNPGVAYNSPLHF.